The present TCR beta chain was sequenced within a study of shared clonotypes between healthy human individuals. Study conclusions and caveats: It was the non-shared clonotypes that had lower generation probabilities than clonotypes shared by all four donors.

On this clone: Antigen: not known.

The germline CDR1 and CDR2 sequences are MNHEY and SMNVEV (reference sequence). The CDR3 has 16 amino acids. V was clipped by 7 bases and J by 4 bases; unmatched bases: 9. Assay: immunoSEQ multiplex PCR; the TCRdb copy retains only in-frame clones and omits some. Among around 1,100,000 clones listed, approximately 75% were seen once. This TCR came from a man aged 18 to 35 in good health. Some clones in this sample may be carry-over from other donors' samples. Sequenced: memory CD4+ T cells from PBMCs. Subset reported: CD45RA-negative fraction. The V gene is TRBV27, the J gene TRBJ2-2; TRBD2 matches 10 bases. The CDR3 loop is CASTLSGRFFTGELFF. The CDR3 DNA follows: TGTGCCAGCACTCTTAGCGGGAGGTTCTTCACCGGGGAGCTGTTTTTT.